These 28 T cell receptor beta chains share one sample of origin, sequenced in a study of cytomegalovirus exposure and HLA in healthy donors. Both 60 Vbeta primers and 13 Jbeta primers went into the PCR. Profiled with immunoSEQ multiplex PCR; TCRdb holds only in-frame clones, not every one. The sample shows about 200,000 clones, over 80% of them seen only once. The sample consisted of PBMCs. The receptors originated from a boy aged 2 to 9 in good health and CMV-seronegative.

The chain recombines TRBV29-1 with TRBJ2-5, with 7 nucleotides matching TRBD1. The V gene's germline CDR1 is SQVTM and CDR2 ANQGSEA. The CDR3 totals 13 residues. J lost 1 base, V lost 3 bases, and 2 bases had no gene match. This CDR3 is CSVDGTAQETQYF. The CDR3 bases are TGCAGCGTTGATGGGACAGCCCAAGAGACCCAGTACTTC.

This clone was detected only a few times. V and J are TRBV30 and TRBJ2-7; tentatively, D is TRBD1 (6 bases). The CDR3 spans 12 residues. Deletions cut 3 bases from V and 7 bases from J, with 13 bases between. Germline assignment: CDR1 GTSNPN and CDR2 SVGIG (reference sequence). The CDR3 nucleotides read TGTGCCTGGAGAAGACAGGTGACGGAGCAGTACTTC. Its translation is CAWRRQVTEQYF.

The genes are TRBV5-4 and TRBJ2-7; weak D call: TRBD1 (5 bases). Germline CDR1 SGHNT, CDR2 YYREEE (reference sequence). V shed 6 bases and J shed 2 bases, with 12 bases lying between them. The CDR3 consists of 13 residues. DNA of the CDR3: TGTGCCAGCACGATTGACAGAGCCTACGAGCAGTACTTC. It translates to CASTIDRAYEQYF.

V usage is TRBV2 and J usage is TRBJ2-3, with 9 bases aligning to TRBD2. Trimming took 6 bases from V and 2 from J; bases not matched to a gene: 6. Germline values: CDR1 SNHLY, CDR2 FYNNEI. This CDR3 spans 15 amino acids. In DNA form, the CDR3 reads TGTGCCAGCAGGACCCTAGCGGGATCCACAGATACGCAGTATTTT. It codes for CASRTLAGSTDTQYF.

The J gene is TRBJ1-1, the V gene TRBV7-9, with 7 bases that match TRBD1. With V trimmed by 5 bases and J by 1 base, 13 bases remained unmatched. Germline lookup yields CDR1 SEHNR and CDR2 FQNEAQ (reference sequence). There are 17 residues in the CDR3. The CDR3 loop is CASSGTPEDRRNTEAFF. The CDR3 region has the DNA TGTGCCAGCAGCGGGACCCCTGAGGACAGGAGGAACACTGAAGCTTTCTTT.

The chain uses TRBV29-1 and TRBJ2-5; TRBD1 is a possible D gene (5 bases). The DNA end lines up better with TRBJ2-7; the J call may be wrong. The germline V gene has CDR1 SQVTM and CDR2 ANQGSEA. CDR3 length: 15 amino acids. This CDR3 is CSVEDGWGSSYEQYF. Written as DNA, the CDR3 is TGCAGCGTTGAAGATGGGTGGGGCAGCTCCTACGAGCAGTACTTC.

The chain is built from TRBV4-2 and TRBJ2-5; 9 positions match TRBD2. V was pared by 0 bases and J by 5 bases, with 10 bases of the junction left unmatched. Germline V CDR1 and CDR2: LGHNA, YNFKEQ. The CDR3 is 17 amino acids. The CDR3 DNA sequence: TGTGCCAGCAGCCAAGAATCCCTAGCGGGGCTCGGGGAGACCCAGTACTTC. As protein: CASSQESLAGLGETQYF.

J is TRBJ2-7 and V is TRBV11-1; 7 bases are a match to TRBD2. The germline gives CDR1 SGHAT, CDR2 FQDESV (reference sequence). The CDR3 runs to 15 residues. V trimming: 4 bases; J trimming: 4 bases; junction bases outside the gene matches: 10. For the CDR3, the DNA is TGTGCCAGCAGCTCAGGGCGGGGGATCGGGTACGAGCAGTACTTC. Protein product: CASSSGRGIGYEQYF. The full variable domain, with the rest looked up from reference TRBV11-1 and TRBJ2-7, is EAEVAQSPRYKITEKSQAVAFWCDPISGHATLYWYRQILGQGPELLVQFQDESVVDDSQLPKDRFSAERLKGVDSTLKIQPAELGDSAMYLCASSSGRGIGYEQYFGPGTRLTVT.

The V gene is TRBV7-2, the J gene TRBJ2-3; 7 bases line up with TRBD1. Germline V gene lookup returns CDR1 SGHTA and CDR2 FQGNSA. The CDR3 spans 15 residues. The V segment lost 6 bases and the J segment 6 bases; nucleotides outside the gene matches: 12. The CDR3 loop is CASSADRDRYDTQYF. The CDR3 nucleotides are TGTGCCAGCAGTGCTGACAGGGACCGGTACGATACGCAGTATTTT.

This chain uses TRBV5-4 with TRBJ1-2; D gene ambiguous. Germline loops: CDR1 SGHNT, CDR2 YYREEE (reference sequence). The CDR3 totals 12 residues. Trimming stripped 4 bases from V and 3 bases from J, with 7 bases between. This CDR3 reads CASSGEDYGYTF. CDR3 nucleotides: TGTGCCAGCAGCGGGGAGGACTATGGCTACACCTTC.

The chain recombines TRBV7-2 with TRBJ2-1; TRBD2 is a possible D gene (6 bases). Germline values: CDR1 SGHTA, CDR2 FQGNSA. There are 13 residues in the CDR3. V dropped 1 base and J dropped 9 bases, with 10 bases sitting between them. The CDR3 spells CASSLVAGGEQFF. The CDR3 DNA is TGTGCCAGCAGCTTAGTGGCCGGGGGTGAGCAGTTCTTC. Full variable domain (rest looked up from reference TRBV7-2 and TRBJ2-1): GAGVSQSPSNKVTEKGKDVELRCDPISGHTALYWYRQSLGQGLEFLIYFQGNSAPDKSGLPSDRFSAERTGGSVSTLTIQRTQQEDSAVYLCASSLVAGGEQFFGPGTRLTVL.

V usage is TRBV2 and J usage is TRBJ2-1, with D unresolved. The germline gives CDR1 SNHLY, CDR2 FYNNEI. The CDR3 is 12 amino acids. Trimming cost V 0 bases and J 10 bases, with 7 bases left between them. The CDR3 nucleotides are TGTGCCAGCAGTGAAGCGCGGAGAGAGCAGTTCTTC. Encoded protein: CASSEARREQFF.

The chain couples TRBV9 to TRBJ1-2; TRBD1 aligns across 7 bases. With 6 bases clipped from V and 8 bases from J, the junction kept 19 bases outside the gene matches. Germline CDR1 SGDLS, CDR2 YYNGEE. The CDR3 extends over 16 amino acids. CDR3 sequence (DNA): TGTGCCAGCAAATCGGCAGGACGTGCTCGAGGGGGCGGCTACACCTTC. It codes for CASKSAGRARGGGYTF.

The V and J genes are TRBV11-2 and TRBJ1-1; 12 nucleotides match TRBD1. Trimming took 3 bases from V and 4 from J; bases not matched to a gene: 3. CDR1 SGHAT and CDR2 FQNNGV come from the germline V gene. The CDR3 consists of 15 residues. As DNA, the CDR3 is TGTGCCAGCAGCTTCGGGGACAGGGGGCGCACTGAAGCTTTCTTT. This gives the protein CASSFGDRGRTEAFF.

V is TRBV5-5 and J is TRBJ2-1; TRBD1 aligns across 10 bases. J gave up 5 bases and V 1 base, and 6 bases lay outside the gene matches. The CDR3 has 16 residues. Germline V CDR1 and CDR2: SGHKS, YYEKEE (reference sequence). The CDR3 reads CASSLYDRGLDNEQFF. The CDR3 coding sequence is TGTGCCAGCAGCTTGTATGACAGGGGGCTGGACAATGAGCAGTTCTTC.

This clone was counted once. The V call is TRBV19, the J call TRBJ2-7, with 13 positions matching TRBD2. Germline assignment: CDR1 LNHDA and CDR2 SQIVND (reference sequence). The CDR3 has 16 residues. The junction had 10 bases not matched to a gene; V was cut back by 5 bases and J by 6 bases. The CDR3 DNA sequence: TGTGCCAGTAGTTCACGACTAGCGGGGGGACTTGGCGAGCAGTACTTC. Translating it yields CASSSRLAGGLGEQYF. Drawing the rest from reference TRBV19 and TRBJ2-7, the complete variable domain is DGGITQSPKYLFRKEGQNVTLSCEQNLNHDAMYWYRQDPGQGLRLIYYSQIVNDFQKGDIAEGYSVSREKKESFPLTVTSAQKNPTAFYLCASSSRLAGGLGEQYFGPGTRLTVT.

The CDR3 DNA reads as TGTGCCAGCAGCCAAGTTAGCGGGAGGGCCAGAGCCGGGGAGCTGTTTTTT. Its translation: CASSQVSGRARAGELFF. This chain links TRBV14 with TRBJ2-2, with 11 bases that match TRBD2. This CDR3 comprises 17 residues. Germline V gene data show CDR1 as SGHDN and CDR2 as FVKESK. Trimming cost V 1 base and J 6 bases; bases outside gene matches: 7.

The chain couples TRBV5-1 to TRBJ1-5, with 9 bases that match TRBD1. There are 16 residues in the CDR3. Germline V lookup: CDR1 SGHRS, CDR2 YFSETQ. J was trimmed by 2 bases and V by 0 bases; bases with no gene match: 3. DNA of the CDR3: TGCGCCAGCAGCTTGGGGGGACAGGGAGGCAATCAGCCCCAGCATTTT. Protein product: CASSLGGQGGNQPQHF.

This clone came up a few times. This rearrangement joins TRBV2 to TRBJ1-1; no definite D call. Germline V CDR1 and CDR2: SNHLY, FYNNEI. The V end lost 4 bases, the J end lost 0 bases, and 6 bases lay between the germline ends. The CDR3 loop spans 13 amino acids. The CDR3 nucleotides read TGTGCCAGCAGTGGCCAGTTGAACACTGAAGCTTTCTTT. The encoded protein is CASSGQLNTEAFF.

The chain is built from TRBV11-2 and TRBJ2-4; no reliable D call. This CDR3 is 16 amino acids long. Germline V CDR1 and CDR2: SGHAT, FQNNGV. The ends were cut back, 3 bases at V and 7 bases at J, with 19 bases in the middle. As DNA, the CDR3 is TGTGCCAGCAGCTTGTCAGGCATTGGGCCAAGGAACATTCAGTACTTC. It translates to CASSLSGIGPRNIQYF.

V gene TRBV7-2 combines with J gene TRBJ2-7; D is ambiguous. Looked up from germline, CDR1 is SGHTA and CDR2 is FQGNSA. The CDR3 is 14 amino acids. Trimming removed 3 bases at V and 3 bases at J, with 12 bases between. This CDR3 is CASSFASGNYEQYF. Written as DNA, the CDR3 is TGTGCCAGCAGCTTTGCCTCAGGTAACTACGAGCAGTACTTC.

The chain uses TRBV7-6 and TRBJ2-1; 10 bases are a match to TRBD1. The CDR3 loop spans 14 amino acids. V was clipped by 4 bases and J by 5 bases; unmatched bases: 2. Germline V CDR1 and CDR2: SGHVS, FNYEAQ. The CDR3 sequence: CASSSGTGDNEQFF. The CDR3 DNA sequence: TGTGCCAGCAGCTCCGGGACAGGGGACAATGAGCAGTTCTTC. Full variable domain (rest looked up from reference TRBV7-6 and TRBJ2-1): GAGVSQSPRYKVTKRGQDVALRCDPISGHVSLYWYRQALGQGPEFLTYFNYEAQQDKSGLPNDRFSAERPEGSISTLTIQRTEQRDSAMYRCASSSGTGDNEQFFGPGTRLTVL.

The chain recombines TRBV10-3 with TRBJ2-5; 8 bases agree with TRBD2. The ends lost 9 bases at V and 2 bases at J; junction bases unmatched: 5. This CDR3 contains 13 residues. Germline assignment: CDR1 ENHRY and CDR2 SYGVKD. The CDR3 sequence: CAITSGLQETQYF. The CDR3 DNA follows: TGTGCCATAACTAGCGGATTACAAGAGACCCAGTACTTC.

The chain has TRBV4-1 and TRBJ2-2; 9 nucleotides align to TRBD1. The V segment lost 0 bases and the J segment 4 bases; nucleotides outside the gene matches: 9. The CDR3 covers 18 residues. The germline V gene has CDR1 MGHRA and CDR2 YSYEKL. The CDR3 protein is CASSQDSLQGASTGELFF. The CDR3 DNA reads TGCGCCAGCAGCCAAGATTCGTTACAGGGGGCGTCCACCGGGGAGCTGTTTTTT.

The chain links TRBV5-1 to TRBJ2-6, with 8 nucleotides matching TRBD1. CDR3 size: 18 residues. Germline CDR1 reads SGHRS; CDR2 reads YFSETQ. With 4 bases clipped from V and 1 base from J, the junction kept 10 bases outside the gene matches. CDR3 protein: CASSPGQGRTSGANVLTF. CDR3 bases: TGCGCCAGCAGCCCCGGACAGGGTCGAACATCTGGGGCCAACGTCCTGACTTTC.

The chain recombines TRBV5-1 with TRBJ2-2; D possibly corresponds to TRBD1 (6 bases). The germline V and J ends were trimmed by 7 bases and 2 bases, with 18 bases remaining between them. The CDR3 loop spans 16 amino acids. Germline CDR1 and CDR2: SGHRS and YFSETQ. CDR3 sequence reads: CASAKQGGSNTGELFF. The CDR3 region has the DNA TGCGCCAGCGCTAAACAGGGTGGCTCTAACACCGGGGAGCTGTTTTTT.

The chain carries TRBV18 and TRBJ2-2, with D hard to call. This CDR3 has 13 residues. With 9 bases removed from V and 4 bases from J, the gap between germline ends came to 12 bases. Germline CDR1 reads KGHSH; CDR2 reads LQKENI. CDR3 sequence (DNA): TGTGCCAGTAACTCAAAGATCACCGGGGAGCTGTTTTTT. Protein product: CASNSKITGELFF. The complete variable domain, with remaining parts taken from reference TRBV18 and TRBJ2-2, reads NAGVMQNPRHLVRRRGQEARLRCSPMKGHSHVYWYRQLPEEGLKFMVYLQKENIIDESGMPKERFSAEFPKEGPSILRIQQVVRGDSAAYFCASNSKITGELFFGEGSRLTVL.

V usage is TRBV7-6 and J usage is TRBJ1-1, with D unresolved. Germline CDR1 is SGHVS and CDR2 is FNYEAQ. The CDR3 spans 14 residues. The V and J ends lost 0 bases and 1 base respectively, with 6 bases between them. The CDR3 here is CASSLAHGNTEAFF. CDR3 nucleotides: TGTGCCAGCAGCTTAGCGCACGGGAACACTGAAGCTTTCTTT.